This T cell receptor (beta chain) was identified in a study of T cells after yellow fever vaccination. Study-level results: Boosting was followed by the reappearance of most primary-vaccination clones (just under 97% CD4, 85% to 90% CD8). Though weaker, the secondary response peaked faster, on day 5 versus 15.

TCRdb re-analysed the 5' RACE reads in MiXCR, keeping a single row per CDR3 protein. This table holds roughly 110,000 distinct CDR3 sequences, 8% to 9.5% found once. CDR1 is SGHRS, CDR2 YFSETQ, per germline. This CDR3 spans 17 amino acids. J lost 2 bases, V lost 4 bases, and 12 bases had no gene match. The sample holds a few counts of this clonotype. Its specificity is not known. This receptor was identified in a man younger than 40 who received the YFV17D yellow fever vaccine. This sample comprised CD8+ T cells sorted from PBMCs, obtained 45 days after the yellow fever booster vaccination. The genes are TRBV5-1 and TRBJ2-1, with TRBD1 identical over 7 bases. The CDR3 sequence is CASSQPPGTAPYNEQFF. CDR3 sequence (DNA): TGCGCCAGCAGCCAGCCGCCCGGGACAGCCCCCTACAATGAGCAGTTCTTC.